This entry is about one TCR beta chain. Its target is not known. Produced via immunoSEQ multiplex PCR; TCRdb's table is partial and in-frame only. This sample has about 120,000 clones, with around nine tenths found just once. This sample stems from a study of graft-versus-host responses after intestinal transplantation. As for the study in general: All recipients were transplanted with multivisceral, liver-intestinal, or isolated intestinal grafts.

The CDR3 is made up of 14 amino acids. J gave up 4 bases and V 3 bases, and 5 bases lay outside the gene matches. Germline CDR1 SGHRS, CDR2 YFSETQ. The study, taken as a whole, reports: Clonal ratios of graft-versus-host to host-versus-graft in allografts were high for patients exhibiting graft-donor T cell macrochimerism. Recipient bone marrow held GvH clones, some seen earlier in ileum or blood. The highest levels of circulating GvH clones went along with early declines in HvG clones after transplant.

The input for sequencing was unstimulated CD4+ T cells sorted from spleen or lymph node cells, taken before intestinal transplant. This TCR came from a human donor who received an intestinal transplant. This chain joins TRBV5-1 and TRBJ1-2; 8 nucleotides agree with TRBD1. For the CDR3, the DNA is TGCGCCAGCAGCTCACCGGACAGGGCCTATGGCTACACCTTC. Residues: CASSSPDRAYGYTF.